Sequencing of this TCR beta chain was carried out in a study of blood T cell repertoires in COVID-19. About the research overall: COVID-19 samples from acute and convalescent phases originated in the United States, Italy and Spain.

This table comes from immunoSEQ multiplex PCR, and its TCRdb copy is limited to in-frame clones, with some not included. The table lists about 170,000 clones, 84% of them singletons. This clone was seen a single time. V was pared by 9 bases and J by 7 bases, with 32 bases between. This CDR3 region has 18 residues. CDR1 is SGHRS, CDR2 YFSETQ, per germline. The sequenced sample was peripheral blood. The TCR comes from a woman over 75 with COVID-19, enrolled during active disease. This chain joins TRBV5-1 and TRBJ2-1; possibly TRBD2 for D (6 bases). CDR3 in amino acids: CATPRWGTLASGMNEQFF. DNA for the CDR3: TGCGCCACTCCGAGATGGGGGACTTTAGCGAGTGGGATGAATGAGCAGTTCTTC.